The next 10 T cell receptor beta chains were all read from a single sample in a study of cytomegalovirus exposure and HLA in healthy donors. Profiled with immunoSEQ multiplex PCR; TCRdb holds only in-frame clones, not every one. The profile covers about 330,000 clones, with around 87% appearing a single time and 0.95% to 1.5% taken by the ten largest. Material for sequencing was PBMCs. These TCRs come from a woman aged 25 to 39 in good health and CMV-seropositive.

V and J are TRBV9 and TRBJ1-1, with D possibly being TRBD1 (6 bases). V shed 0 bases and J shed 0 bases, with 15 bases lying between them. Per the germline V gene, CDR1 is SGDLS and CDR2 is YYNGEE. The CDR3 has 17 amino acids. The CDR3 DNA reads TGTGCCAGCAGCGTAGGCCCCGGGGGCACCCTGAACACTGAAGCTTTCTTT. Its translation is CASSVGPGGTLNTEAFF.

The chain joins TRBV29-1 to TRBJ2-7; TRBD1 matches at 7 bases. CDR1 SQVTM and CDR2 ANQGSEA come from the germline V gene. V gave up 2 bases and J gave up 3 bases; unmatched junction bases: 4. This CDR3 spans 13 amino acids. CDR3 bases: TGCAGCGTTGAATGGCAGGGGGACTACGAGCAGTACTTC. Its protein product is CSVEWQGDYEQYF.

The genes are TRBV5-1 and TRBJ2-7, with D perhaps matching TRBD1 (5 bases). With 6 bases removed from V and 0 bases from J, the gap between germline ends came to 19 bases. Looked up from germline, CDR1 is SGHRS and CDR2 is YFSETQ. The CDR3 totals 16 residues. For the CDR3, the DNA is TGCGCCAGCACCCCTTCGGGTGGGGCAAGCTCCTACGAGCAGTACTTC. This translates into CASTPSGGASSYEQYF.

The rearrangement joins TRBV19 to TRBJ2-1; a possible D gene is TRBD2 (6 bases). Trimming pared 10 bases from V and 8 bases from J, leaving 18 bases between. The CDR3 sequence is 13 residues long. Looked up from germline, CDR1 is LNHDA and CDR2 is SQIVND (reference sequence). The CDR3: CATRTTLQYEQFF. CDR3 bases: TGTGCCACCCGGACTACCCTACAATATGAGCAGTTCTTC.

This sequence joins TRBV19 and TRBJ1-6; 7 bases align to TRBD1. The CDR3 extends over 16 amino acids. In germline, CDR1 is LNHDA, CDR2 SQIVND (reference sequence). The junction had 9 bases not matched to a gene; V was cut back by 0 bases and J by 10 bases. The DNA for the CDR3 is TGTGCCAGTAGTATAGAGAGGGGGCGAAGAGGATCACCCCTCCACTTT. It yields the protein CASSIERGRRGSPLHF.

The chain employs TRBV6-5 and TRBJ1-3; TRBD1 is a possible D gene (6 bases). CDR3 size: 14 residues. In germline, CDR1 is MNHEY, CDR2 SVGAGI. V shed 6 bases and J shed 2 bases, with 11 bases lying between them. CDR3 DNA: TGTGCCAGCAGAGGAGGGGGAGCTGGAAACACCATATATTTT. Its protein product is CASRGGGAGNTIYF.

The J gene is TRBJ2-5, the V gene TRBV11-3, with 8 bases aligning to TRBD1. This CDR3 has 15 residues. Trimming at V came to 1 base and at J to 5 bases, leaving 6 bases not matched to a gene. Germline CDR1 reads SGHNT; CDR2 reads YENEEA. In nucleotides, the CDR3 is TGTGCCAGCAGCTTAGCCCAGGGGGCCGGTGAGACCCAGTACTTC. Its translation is CASSLAQGAGETQYF.

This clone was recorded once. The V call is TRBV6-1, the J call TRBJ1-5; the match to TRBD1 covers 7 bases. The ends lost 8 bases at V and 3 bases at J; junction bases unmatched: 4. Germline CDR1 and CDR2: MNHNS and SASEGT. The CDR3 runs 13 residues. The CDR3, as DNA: TGTGCCAGCCTTGACAGGGACAATCAGCCCCAGCATTTT. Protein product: CASLDRDNQPQHF.

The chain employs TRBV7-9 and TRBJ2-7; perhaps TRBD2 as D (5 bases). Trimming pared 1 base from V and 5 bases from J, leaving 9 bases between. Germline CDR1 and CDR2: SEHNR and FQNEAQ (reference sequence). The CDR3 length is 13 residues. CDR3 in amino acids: CASSLGARDEQYF. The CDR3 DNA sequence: TGTGCCAGCAGCTTAGGGGCGAGGGACGAGCAGTACTTC.

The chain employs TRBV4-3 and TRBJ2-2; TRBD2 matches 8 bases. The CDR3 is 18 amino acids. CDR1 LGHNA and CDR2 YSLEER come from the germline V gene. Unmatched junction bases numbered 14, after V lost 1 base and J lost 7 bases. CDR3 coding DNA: TGCGCCAGCAGCCAAGTGGGTTTACTAGCGGAAGTGGTCGGGGAGCTGTTTTTT. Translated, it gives CASSQVGLLAEVVGELFF.